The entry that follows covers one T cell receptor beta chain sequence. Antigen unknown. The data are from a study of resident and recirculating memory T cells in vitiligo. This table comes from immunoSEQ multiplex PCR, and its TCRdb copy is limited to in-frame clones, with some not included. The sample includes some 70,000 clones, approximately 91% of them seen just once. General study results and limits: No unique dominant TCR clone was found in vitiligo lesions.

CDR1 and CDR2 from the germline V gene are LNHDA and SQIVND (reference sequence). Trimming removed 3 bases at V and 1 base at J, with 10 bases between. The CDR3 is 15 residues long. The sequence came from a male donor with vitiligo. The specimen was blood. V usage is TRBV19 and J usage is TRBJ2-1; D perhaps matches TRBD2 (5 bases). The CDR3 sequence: CASSIAAGSYNEQFF. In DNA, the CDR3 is TGTGCCAGTAGTATCGCGGCGGGTTCCTACAATGAGCAGTTCTTC. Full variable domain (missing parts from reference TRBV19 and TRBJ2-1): DGGITQSPKYLFRKEGQNVTLSCEQNLNHDAMYWYRQDPGQGLRLIYYSQIVNDFQKGDIAEGYSVSREKKESFPLTVTSAQKNPTAFYLCASSIAAGSYNEQFFGPGTRLTVL.